The 29 T cell receptor beta chains in this list originate from one sample, sequenced in a study of blood T cells in healthy people across ages. Next came a second PCR, run for roughly 6 to 11 cycles, which used a sample-barcoded 5' primer along with a J-beta primer mix. One entry per CDR3 protein results from TCRdb running MiXCR on the 5' RACE reads. Of 540,000 or so distinct CDR3 sequences in the sample, around 24% were seen once. The data were also submitted as part of a second study, on T cells of mothers and their children.

The sample comprised blood. Receptors were obtained from a boy aged 5-17 years in good health.

The chain recombines TRBV20-1 with TRBJ2-2, with 7 bases fitting TRBD2. CDR1 and CDR2 from the germline V gene are DFQATT and SNEGSKA (reference sequence). Germline trimming cut 0 bases from V and 0 bases from J; bases unmatched to any gene: 13. There are 19 residues in the CDR3. The CDR3 spells CSARDRVAGTFANTGELFF. The CDR3 nucleotides are TGCAGTGCTAGAGATCGTGTAGCGGGCACATTTGCGAACACCGGGGAGCTGTTTTTT.

The sample holds a few counts of this clonotype. The chain uses TRBV27 and TRBJ1-4; TRBD1 aligns across 11 bases. V dropped 5 bases and J dropped 5; count of bases not matched to a gene: 7. The CDR3 is 16 residues long. Looked up from germline, CDR1 is MNHEY and CDR2 is SMNVEV (reference sequence). CDR3 in amino acids: CASSIRRTGGNEKLFF. CDR3 in DNA: TGTGCCAGCAGTATCAGGCGGACAGGGGGCAATGAAAAACTGTTTTTT.

The chain recombines TRBV30 with TRBJ2-7; maybe TRBD1 (5 bases). Germline CDR1 is GTSNPN and CDR2 is SVGIG (reference sequence). The ends were cut back, 0 bases at V and 3 bases at J, with 15 bases in the middle. The CDR3 covers 15 residues. CDR3 sequence: CAWSVQVGIFYEQYF. In DNA form, the CDR3 reads TGTGCCTGGAGTGTACAGGTTGGGATTTTCTACGAGCAGTACTTC.

The chain employs TRBV7-2 and TRBJ2-5, with 8 bases identical to TRBD1. Looked up from germline, CDR1 is SGHTA and CDR2 is FQGNSA. Trimming removed 4 bases from V and 2 bases from J; junction bases left unmatched: 6. This CDR3 comprises 15 residues. Written as DNA, the CDR3 is TGTGCCAGCAGCTCCTACAGGGGGAGGCAAGAGACCCAGTACTTC. Amino acid sequence: CASSSYRGRQETQYF. The full variable domain, completed using reference TRBV7-2 and TRBJ2-5, is GAGVSQSPSNKVTEKGKDVELRCDPISGHTALYWYRQSLGQGLEFLIYFQGNSAPDKSGLPSDRFSAERTGGSVSTLTIQRTQQEDSAVYLCASSSYRGRQETQYFGPGTRLLVL.

The CDR3 reads CASRAQGITGNTIYF. In nucleotides, the CDR3 is TGTGCCAGCAGAGCACAGGGGATTACTGGAAACACCATATATTTT. The chain joins TRBV6-5 to TRBJ1-3; 7 nucleotides align to TRBD1. This CDR3 is 15 amino acids long. In germline, CDR1 is MNHEY, CDR2 SVGAGI. J gave up 2 bases and V 6 bases, and 7 bases lay outside the gene matches.

The chain links TRBV20-1 to TRBJ2-3, with a tentative D call TRBD1 (6 bases). V dropped 5 bases and J dropped 2 bases, with 23 bases sitting between them. The CDR3 is 17 amino acids. Germline values: CDR1 DFQATT, CDR2 SNEGSKA (reference sequence). This chain's CDR3 is CSASQLGQGTSTDTQYF. CDR3 DNA sequence: TGCAGTGCTTCCCAGCTAGGGCAGGGGACGTCCACAGATACGCAGTATTTT.

The V gene is TRBV20-1, the J gene TRBJ2-4; D may be TRBD1 or TRBD2 (7 bases each). The CDR3 covers 13 residues. Germline CDR1 and CDR2: DFQATT and SNEGSKA (reference sequence). The V end lost 3 bases, the J end lost 8 bases, and 14 bases lay between the germline ends. The CDR3 nucleotides are TGCAGTGCTAGTAATCAGGGGGGGTACATTCAGTACTTC. It yields the protein CSASNQGGYIQYF.

This clonotype was found a few times. The rearrangement uses TRBV11-2 and TRBJ2-1; 12 positions agree with TRBD2. This CDR3 spans 15 amino acids. V gave up 2 bases and J gave up 7 bases; unmatched junction bases: 3. Looked up from germline, CDR1 is SGHAT and CDR2 is FQNNGV. Here the CDR3 DNA reads TGTGCCAGCAGCTTACCTGGACTAGCGGGGAATGAGCAGTTCTTC. It encodes CASSLPGLAGNEQFF.

The rearrangement links TRBV20-1 to TRBJ2-7; D remains ambiguous. V was cut by 1 base and J by 7 bases, with 17 bases left in between. CDR3 size: 14 residues. Germline loops: CDR1 DFQATT, CDR2 SNEGSKA (reference sequence). The CDR3 spells CSARASSYPQEQYF. The CDR3 nucleotides are TGCAGTGCTAGAGCGAGCTCCTACCCACAAGAGCAGTACTTC.

In its sample, this clonotype was seen many times. CDR3 residues: CASSPKETQYF. CDR3 coding DNA: TGTGCCAGCAGCCCTAAAGAGACCCAGTACTTC. This chain connects TRBV7-9 to TRBJ2-5; no clear D gene. From germline, CDR1 is SEHNR and CDR2 FQNEAQ (reference sequence). V lost 5 bases, J lost 3 bases, and 4 bases lay in between. The CDR3 is 11 residues long.

By proportion, this clonotype is medium-sized. This rearrangement joins TRBV4-3 to TRBJ2-1, with 7 bases identical to TRBD2. V was pared by 1 base and J by 4 bases, with 4 bases of the junction left unmatched. Germline V gene lookup returns CDR1 LGHNA and CDR2 YSLEER. CDR3 length: 15 amino acids. CDR3 region: CASSQVLAEYNEQFF. The CDR3 DNA reads as TGCGCCAGCAGCCAAGTGCTAGCGGAGTACAATGAGCAGTTCTTC.

This chain uses TRBV5-8 with TRBJ2-5; 7 bases agree with TRBD1. There are 16 residues in the CDR3. J gave up 5 bases and V 3 bases, and 13 bases lay outside the gene matches. Looked up from germline, CDR1 is SGHTS and CDR2 is YDEGEE. CDR3 DNA sequence: TGTGCCAGCAGCTATGGACAGGAGCCCAATCGGGAGACCCAGTACTTC. Translated: CASSYGQEPNRETQYF.

This clonotype appeared many times. V is TRBV25-1 and J is TRBJ2-5; a weak D match, TRBD2 (5 bases). Germline CDR1 and CDR2: MGHDK and SYGVNS. The CDR3 length is 10 residues. V was cut by 7 bases and J by 5 bases, with 5 bases left in between. The chain's CDR3 is CASTGETQYF. In nucleotides, the CDR3 is TGTGCCAGCACGGGGGAGACCCAGTACTTC.

The chain couples TRBV6-5 to TRBJ2-3; TRBD2 is a possible D gene (7 bases). The V and J ends lost 4 bases and 4 bases respectively, with 15 bases between them. CDR1 is MNHEY, CDR2 SVGAGI, per germline. The CDR3 spans 15 residues. The CDR3 nucleotides read TGTGCCAGCAGTTCAAACGGGGGGCCCCCAGATACGCAGTATTTT. Its protein product is CASSSNGGPPDTQYF.

This chain connects TRBV27 to TRBJ2-7, with TRBD1 matching 10 bases. Germline values: CDR1 MNHEY, CDR2 SMNVEV (reference sequence). V trimming: 0 bases; J trimming: 1 base; junction bases outside the gene matches: 3. The CDR3 consists of 16 residues. The CDR3 DNA sequence: TGTGCCAGCAGTTTATCGGGACAGGGGTCTTCCTACGAGCAGTACTTC. This translates into CASSLSGQGSSYEQYF.

The V gene is TRBV12-3 or TRBV12-4, the J gene TRBJ1-2; D call uncertain. V was clipped by 1 base and J by 0 bases, with 9 bases between them. The CDR3 totals 15 residues. The CDR3 sequence: CASSLGDRPNYGYTF. As DNA, the CDR3 is TGTGCCAGCAGTTTAGGGGATAGACCTAACTATGGCTACACCTTC.

There are many counts of this clonotype. The rearrangement joins TRBV7-2 to TRBJ2-3, with 14 bases identical to TRBD2. The junction had 7 bases not matched to a gene; V was cut back by 6 bases and J by 2 bases. Germline lookup yields CDR1 SGHTA and CDR2 FQGNSA. The CDR3 covers 17 residues. Written as DNA, the CDR3 is TGTGCCAGCAGGCCGGGACTAGCGGGGGCAAACACAGATACGCAGTATTTT. Translating it yields CASRPGLAGANTDTQYF.

V gene TRBV7-9 combines with J gene TRBJ1-3; D possibly corresponds to TRBD1 (6 bases). This CDR3 has 15 residues. Between the trimmed V and J ends, which lost 5 bases and 4 bases, there was a span of 15 bases. In germline, CDR1 is SEHNR, CDR2 FQNEAQ (reference sequence). CDR3 in amino acids: CASSGPRGSGNTIYF. The DNA for the CDR3 is TGTGCCAGCAGCGGACCGAGGGGGTCCGGAAACACCATATATTTT.

The rearrangement links TRBV3-1 to TRBJ1-2, with D perhaps matching TRBD1 (5 bases). The germline gives CDR1 LGHDT, CDR2 YNNKEL (reference sequence). The germline V and J ends were trimmed by 6 bases and 3 bases, with 20 bases remaining between them. The CDR3 is 16 residues long. The CDR3 sequence: CASRRDDGPRDYGYTF. The CDR3 nucleotides are TGTGCCAGCAGACGAGACGACGGACCCAGGGACTATGGCTACACCTTC.

This clonotype occurred a few times. This chain joins TRBV3-1 and TRBJ1-2; possible D gene TRBD1, 6 bases. Per the germline V gene, CDR1 is LGHDT and CDR2 is YNNKEL (reference sequence). CDR3 length equals 15 residues. V lost 4 bases and J lost 4, with 16 bases in between. CDR3 DNA sequence: TGTGCCAGCAGCCCGATATACAGGGAGGGCTATGGCTACACCTTC. It specifies CASSPIYREGYGYTF.

The V gene is TRBV29-1, the J gene TRBJ2-5; D is uncertain. The germline V gene has CDR1 SQVTM and CDR2 ANQGSEA. V was shortened by 4 bases and J by 3 bases, with 6 bases between the two germline ends. CDR3 length equals 11 residues. CDR3 nucleotides: TGCAGCGTTGCAGGTGAAGAGACCCAGTACTTC. Amino acids: CSVAGEETQYF.

This clonotype was observed a handful of times. The chain recombines TRBV14 with TRBJ2-5, with D unclear. The germline gives CDR1 SGHDN, CDR2 FVKESK. The CDR3 contains 13 residues. The V gene lost 4 bases and the J gene lost 5 bases, with 11 bases spanning the gap. This CDR3 reads CASSPMASETQYF. CDR3 sequence (DNA): TGTGCCAGCAGCCCCATGGCTTCTGAGACCCAGTACTTC. The full variable domain, completed using reference TRBV14 and TRBJ2-5, is EAGVTQFPSHSVIEKGQTVTLRCDPISGHDNLYWYRRVMGKEIKFLLHFVKESKQDESGMPNNRFLAERTGGTYSTLKVQPAELEDSGVYFCASSPMASETQYFGPGTRLLVL.

As DNA, the CDR3 is TGTGCCACCAGCAGAAATACCGGCCCGACGACCCAGTACTTC. It codes for CATSRNTGPTTQYF. The chain carries TRBV15 and TRBJ2-5, with unresolved D. Looked up from germline, CDR1 is LNHNV and CDR2 is YYDKDF (reference sequence). The length of the CDR3 is 14 residues. With 2 bases removed from V and 7 bases from J, the gap between germline ends came to 14 bases. Variable domain in full (rest from reference TRBV15 and TRBJ2-5): DAMVIQNPRYQVTQFGKPVTLSCSQTLNHNVMYWYQQKSSQAPKLLFHYYDKDFNNEADTPDNFQSRRPNTSFCFLDIRSPGLGDTAMYLCATSRNTGPTTQYFGPGTRLLVL.

The J gene is TRBJ2-4, the V gene TRBV4-3; TRBD1 is a possible D gene (5 bases). The CDR3 sequence is 16 residues long. V dropped 1 base and J dropped 2 bases, with 12 bases sitting between them. The germline gives CDR1 LGHNA, CDR2 YSLEER. The CDR3 reads CASSQVRDLPKNIQYF. The CDR3 DNA sequence: TGCGCCAGCAGCCAAGTCAGGGATCTACCCAAAAACATTCAGTACTTC.

This clonotype was counted between two and nine times. This chain uses TRBV12-3 or TRBV12-4 with TRBJ2-5; the D is unclear. The end of the DNA is better explained by TRBJ2-1, so the J call may be wrong. This CDR3 spans 12 amino acids. In DNA, the CDR3 is TGTGCCAGCAGTTTAGCGCCCTTGGGGCAGTTCTTC. Its translation: CASSLAPLGQFF.

This chain links TRBV29-1 with TRBJ1-4; D is uncertain. Trimming pared 6 bases from V and 8 bases from J, leaving 10 bases between. The CDR3 is 11 amino acids. Germline V gives CDR1 SQVTM, CDR2 ANQGSEA. CDR3 in amino acids: CSVRTGEKLFF. Here the CDR3 DNA reads TGCAGCGTCCGGACGGGGGAAAAACTGTTTTTT.

In regard to this clonotype: A read error may account for a junction end that differs from germline. The chain couples TRBV7-2 to TRBJ2-2; D ambiguous. The CDR3 has 13 amino acids. The germline V gene has CDR1 SGHTA and CDR2 FQGNSA. The CDR3 sequence is CASSLVSTGELFF. In DNA form, the CDR3 reads TGCGCCAGCAGCTTAGTTTCCACCGGGGAGCTGTTTTTT.

The chain joins TRBV10-3 to TRBJ2-6, with D perhaps assigned TRBD1 or TRBD2 (6 bases each). The V end was cut by 10 bases, the J end by 3 bases, with 13 bases between. Germline V CDR1 and CDR2: ENHRY, SYGVKD. The CDR3 spans 14 residues. CDR3 nucleotide sequence: TGTGCCAGCTTACAGGGAGGTGGGGCCAACGTCCTGACTTTC. Its translation is CASLQGGGANVLTF.

This clonotype was detected only a few times. V usage is TRBV7-2 and J usage is TRBJ1-5, with a tentative D call TRBD1 (6 bases). Germline CDR1 reads SGHTA; CDR2 reads FQGNSA. The V end lost 4 bases, the J end lost 4 bases, and 11 bases lay between the germline ends. This CDR3 contains 14 residues. The CDR3 region has the DNA TGTGCCAGCAGCTCCCGCGGACAGAATCAGCCCCAGCATTTT. Translation: CASSSRGQNQPQHF.